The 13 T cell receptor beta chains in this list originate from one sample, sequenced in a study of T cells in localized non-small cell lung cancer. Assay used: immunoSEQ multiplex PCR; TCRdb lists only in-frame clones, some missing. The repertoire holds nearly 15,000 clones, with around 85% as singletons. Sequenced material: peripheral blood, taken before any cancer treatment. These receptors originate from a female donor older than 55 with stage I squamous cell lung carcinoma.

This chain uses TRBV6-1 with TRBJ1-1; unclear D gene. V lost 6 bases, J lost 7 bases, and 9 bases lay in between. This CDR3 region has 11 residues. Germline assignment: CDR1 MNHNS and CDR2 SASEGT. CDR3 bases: TGTGCCAGCAGACAAAGACGTGAAGCTTTCTTT. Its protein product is CASRQRREAFF.

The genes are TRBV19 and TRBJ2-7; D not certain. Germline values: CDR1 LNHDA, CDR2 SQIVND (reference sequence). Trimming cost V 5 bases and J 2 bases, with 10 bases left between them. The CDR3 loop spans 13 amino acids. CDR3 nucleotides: TGTGCCAGTAGTTTACGGTCCACCTACGAGCAGTACTTC. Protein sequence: CASSLRSTYEQYF.

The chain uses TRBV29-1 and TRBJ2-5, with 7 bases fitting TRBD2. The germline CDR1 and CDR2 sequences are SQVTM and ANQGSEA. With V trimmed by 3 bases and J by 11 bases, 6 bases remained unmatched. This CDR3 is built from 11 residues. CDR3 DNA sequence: TGCAGCGTTGACCCGGGAGGAGAGCAGTACTTC. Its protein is CSVDPGGEQYF.

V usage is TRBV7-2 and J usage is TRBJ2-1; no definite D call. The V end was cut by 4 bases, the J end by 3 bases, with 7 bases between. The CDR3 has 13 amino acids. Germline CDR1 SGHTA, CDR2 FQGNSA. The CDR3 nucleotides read TGTGCCAGCAGCTCCACGGACTACAATGAGCAGTTCTTC. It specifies CASSSTDYNEQFF.

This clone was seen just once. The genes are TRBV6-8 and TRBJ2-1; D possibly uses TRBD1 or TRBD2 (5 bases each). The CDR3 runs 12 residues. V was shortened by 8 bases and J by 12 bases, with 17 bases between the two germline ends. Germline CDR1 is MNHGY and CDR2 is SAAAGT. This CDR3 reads CASGTGTLTQFF. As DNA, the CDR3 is TGTGCCAGCGGGACCGGAACTCTGACGCAGTTCTTC.

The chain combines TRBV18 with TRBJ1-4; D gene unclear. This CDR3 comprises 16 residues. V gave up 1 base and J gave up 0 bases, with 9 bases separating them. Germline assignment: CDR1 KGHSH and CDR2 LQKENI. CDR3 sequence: CASSPLSPATNEKLFF. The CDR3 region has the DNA TGTGCCAGCTCACCACTCTCTCCAGCAACTAATGAAAAACTGTTTTTT.

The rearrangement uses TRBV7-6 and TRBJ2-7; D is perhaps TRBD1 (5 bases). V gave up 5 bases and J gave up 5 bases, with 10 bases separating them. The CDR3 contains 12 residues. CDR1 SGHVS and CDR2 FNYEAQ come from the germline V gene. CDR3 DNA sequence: TGTGCCAGCAGCCAGGGCCTTAACGAGCAGTACTTC. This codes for CASSQGLNEQYF.

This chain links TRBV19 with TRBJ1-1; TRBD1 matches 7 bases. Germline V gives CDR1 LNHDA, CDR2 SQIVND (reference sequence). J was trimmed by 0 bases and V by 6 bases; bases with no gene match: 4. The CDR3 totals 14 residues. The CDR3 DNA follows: TGTGCCAGTAGGGACAGGACTATGAACACTGAAGCTTTCTTT. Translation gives CASRDRTMNTEAFF.

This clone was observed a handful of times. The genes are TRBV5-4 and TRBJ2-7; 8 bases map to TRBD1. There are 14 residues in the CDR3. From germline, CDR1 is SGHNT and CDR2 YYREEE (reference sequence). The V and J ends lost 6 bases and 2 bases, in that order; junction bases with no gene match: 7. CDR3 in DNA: TGTGCCAGCACCGAGGGACAGGCACCCTACGAGCAGTACTTC. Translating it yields CASTEGQAPYEQYF. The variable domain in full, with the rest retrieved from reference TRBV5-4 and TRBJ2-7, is ETGVTQSPTHLIKTRGQQVTLRCSSQSGHNTVSWYQQALGQGPQFIFQYYREEENGRGNFPPRFSGLQFPNYSSELNVNALELDDSALYLCASTEGQAPYEQYFGPGTRLTVT.

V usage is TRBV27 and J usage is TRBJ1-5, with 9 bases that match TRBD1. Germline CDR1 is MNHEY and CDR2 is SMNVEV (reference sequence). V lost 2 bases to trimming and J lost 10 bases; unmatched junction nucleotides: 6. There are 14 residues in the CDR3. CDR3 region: CASSLRTGVEPQHF. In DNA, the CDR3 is TGTGCCAGCAGTTTACGGACAGGGGTTGAACCCCAGCATTTT.

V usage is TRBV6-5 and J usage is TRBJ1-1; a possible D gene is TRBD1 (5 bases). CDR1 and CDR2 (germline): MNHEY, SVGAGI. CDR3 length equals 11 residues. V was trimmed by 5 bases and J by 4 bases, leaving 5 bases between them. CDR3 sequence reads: CASSRGTEAFF. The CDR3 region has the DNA TGTGCCAGCAGTAGGGGCACTGAAGCTTTCTTT.

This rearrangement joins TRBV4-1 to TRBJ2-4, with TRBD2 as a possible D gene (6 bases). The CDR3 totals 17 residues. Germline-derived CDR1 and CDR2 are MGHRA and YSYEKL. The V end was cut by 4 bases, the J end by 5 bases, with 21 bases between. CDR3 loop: CASSPNSWRDLENIQYF. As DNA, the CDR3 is TGCGCCAGCAGCCCCAACTCCTGGAGGGACTTGGAAAACATTCAGTACTTC.

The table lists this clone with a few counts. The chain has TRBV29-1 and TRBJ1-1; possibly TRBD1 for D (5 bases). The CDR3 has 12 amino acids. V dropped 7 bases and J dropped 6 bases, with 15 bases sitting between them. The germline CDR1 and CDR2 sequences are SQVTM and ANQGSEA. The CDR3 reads CSGILMGPEAFF. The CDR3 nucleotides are TGCAGCGGCATACTTATGGGGCCTGAAGCTTTCTTT. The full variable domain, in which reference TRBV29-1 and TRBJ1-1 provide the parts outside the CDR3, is SAVISQKPSRDICQRGTSLTIQCQVDSQVTMMFWYRQQPGQSLTLIATANQGSEATYESGFVIDKFPISRPNLTFSTLTVSNMSPEDSSIYLCSGILMGPEAFFGQGTRLTVV.